This T cell receptor beta chain came from a study of T cells in Graves' hyperthyroidism and ophthalmopathy. Amplified regions were TCR beta CDR3 sequences from RNA transcripts. HTBI primers drove first-round RT-PCR of the TCR CDR3. MiXCR, run by TCRdb on the multiplex PCR reads, gives a single entry per CDR3 protein. The sample includes roughly 350,000 distinct CDR3 sequences, roughly 13% of them seen just once. With respect to this clonotype: The conserved final phenylalanine or tryptophan is absent from the CDR3, which likely points to a read error.

The germline V gene encodes CDR1 SNHLY and CDR2 FYNNEI. The CDR3 covers 15 residues. V shed 4 bases and J shed 5 bases, with 14 bases lying between them. The chain uses TRBV2 and TRBJ2-2, with D hard to call. The sequencing sample was made of blood. The clonotype originates from a woman in her twenties or thirties with Graves' hyperthyroidism. The CDR3 is CASSVLRPATGELFC. The CDR3 region has the DNA TGTGCCAGCAGTGTCCTCCGCCCCGCAACCGGGGAGCTGTTTTGT.